A single sample gave rise to the 9 T cell receptor beta chains below, sequenced in a study of radiation and T cells in renal cell carcinoma. Documented time point: blood 2 weeks post-SBRT. Stated treatment: 15 Gy SBRT to primary tumor, nephrectomy 4 weeks later. Method: immunoSEQ multiplex PCR; TCRdb's copy keeps in-frame clones and lacks some. The data hold 120,000 or so clones, with around 81% observed a single time. This sample comprised blood, obtained from a patient whose treatment included radiotherapy and nephrectomy. These receptors all come from a middle-aged man with renal cell carcinoma.

The gene calls are TRBV7-9 and TRBJ2-7, with D possibly matching TRBD2 (6 bases). The CDR3 length is 15 residues. V lost 1 base and J 3 bases, leaving 13 bases between the germline ends. The germline V gene encodes CDR1 SEHNR and CDR2 FQNEAQ (reference sequence). Written as DNA, the CDR3 is TGTGCCAGCAGCTTAGTAGTGGGAGGCCTCTACGAGCAGTACTTC. Translation gives CASSLVVGGLYEQYF.

This chain links TRBV2 with TRBJ2-7; TRBD1 might be the D (5 bases). V was trimmed by 3 bases and J by 3 bases, leaving 6 bases between them. This CDR3 spans 12 amino acids. Germline V lookup: CDR1 SNHLY, CDR2 FYNNEI. The CDR3 sequence is CASSDQGYEQYF. The DNA for the CDR3 is TGTGCCAGCAGTGACCAGGGCTACGAGCAGTACTTC. Filled out from reference TRBV2 and TRBJ2-7, the complete variable domain reads EPEVTQTPSHQVTQMGQEVILRCVPISNHLYFYWYRQILGQKVEFLVSFYNNEISEKSEIFDDQFSVERPDGSNFTLKIRSTKLEDSAMYFCASSDQGYEQYFGPGTRLTVT.

The CDR3 here is CASGTGPHTGELFF. CDR3 sequence (DNA): TGTGCCAGCGGAACAGGGCCGCACACCGGGGAGCTGTTTTTT. This chain uses TRBV5-6 with TRBJ2-2, with D possibly being TRBD1 (6 bases). The germline CDR1 and CDR2 sequences are SGHDT and YYEEEE. The CDR3 runs 14 residues. The V end lost 7 bases, the J end lost 3 bases, and 13 bases lay between the germline ends.

V usage is TRBV19 and J usage is TRBJ1-1; 7 bases fit TRBD1. V trimming: 7 bases; J trimming: 4 bases; junction bases outside the gene matches: 6. Germline V gene sequence: CDR1 LNHDA, CDR2 SQIVND (reference sequence). This CDR3 is built from 13 residues. The CDR3 sequence is CASTLDRSTEAFF. The CDR3, as DNA: TGTGCCAGTACCCTGGACAGGAGCACTGAAGCTTTCTTT.

This sequence joins TRBV5-6 and TRBJ2-7; 7 bases fit TRBD1. V lost 0 bases and J lost 11; bases outside the gene matches: 11. The CDR3 runs to 14 residues. CDR1 is SGHDT, CDR2 YYEEEE, per germline. CDR3 loop: CASSLEGWDSMEYF. The DNA for the CDR3 is TGTGCCAGCAGCTTGGAAGGTTGGGACAGCATGGAGTACTTC.

The chain employs TRBV28 and TRBJ2-7; D is unresolved. There are 12 residues in the CDR3. The V end was cut by 6 bases, the J end by 3 bases, with 9 bases between. Germline lookup yields CDR1 MDHEN and CDR2 SYDVKM. The CDR3 bases are TGTGCCAGCAGCCCACAATACTACGAGCAGTACTTC. Translation gives CASSPQYYEQYF.

The rearrangement joins TRBV10-2 to TRBJ2-1, with 8 bases lining up with TRBD2. The CDR3 runs to 15 residues. CDR1 is WSHSY and CDR2 is SAAADI in the germline V gene. Germline trimming cut 6 bases from V and 0 bases from J; bases unmatched to any gene: 4. The CDR3 reads CASSSGTSSYNEQFF. As DNA, the CDR3 is TGCGCCAGCAGCTCCGGGACTAGCTCCTACAATGAGCAGTTCTTC.

The rearrangement uses TRBV5-4 and TRBJ2-5; maybe TRBD2 (5 bases). Germline lookup yields CDR1 SGHNT and CDR2 YYREEE (reference sequence). CDR3 length: 14 amino acids. Trimming removed 1 base at V and 2 bases at J, with 9 bases between. The CDR3 sequence is CASSLISGQETQYF. CDR3 sequence (DNA): TGTGCCAGCAGCTTGATTTCGGGGCAAGAGACCCAGTACTTC.

V gene TRBV19 combines with J gene TRBJ2-2; 10 bases line up with TRBD2. Unmatched junction bases numbered 9, after V lost 2 bases and J lost 6 bases. From germline, CDR1 is LNHDA and CDR2 SQIVND (reference sequence). The CDR3 contains 17 residues. The CDR3 protein is CASSIYSTSGIPGELFF. CDR3 sequence (DNA): TGTGCCAGTAGTATATACAGTACTAGCGGGATCCCCGGGGAGCTGTTTTTT.